This entry lists 32 T cell receptor beta chains sequenced from one sample in a study of blood T cell repertoires in COVID-19. The repertoire was sequenced with immunoSEQ multiplex PCR; TCRdb's copy has only in-frame clones and lacks some. In the table there are about 170,000 clones, around 76% of which are singletons. Sequencing used peripheral blood. The source of these receptors is a woman in her 70s with acute or convalescent COVID-19.

This clone was seen a handful of times. The chain is built from TRBV30 and TRBJ1-2; possibly TRBD1 for D (6 bases). The germline CDR1 and CDR2 sequences are GTSNPN and SVGIG (reference sequence). V was pared by 2 bases and J by 5 bases, with 18 bases between. The CDR3 spans 15 residues. The CDR3 DNA follows: TGTGCCTGGAGTTCAACTCGGACAGCCCGGTATGGCTACACCTTC. This codes for CAWSSTRTARYGYTF.

The chain employs TRBV7-2 and TRBJ2-7, with D possibly matching TRBD2 (7 bases). This CDR3 comprises 14 residues. Trimming pared 7 bases from V and 2 bases from J, leaving 15 bases between. CDR1 and CDR2 from the germline V gene are SGHTA and FQGNSA. The CDR3 region has the DNA TGTGCCAGCACCGTAGGGGGGGGTGCCTACGAGCAGTACTTC. Protein sequence: CASTVGGGAYEQYF.

This chain connects TRBV18 to TRBJ2-7, with D possibly TRBD1 on 5 matching bases. Trimming removed 1 base at V and 5 bases at J, with 12 bases between. Germline lookup yields CDR1 KGHSH and CDR2 LQKENI. The CDR3 loop spans 14 amino acids. The chain's CDR3 is CASSPHSLGDEQYF. CDR3 nucleotides: TGTGCCAGCTCACCACACTCTCTAGGGGACGAGCAGTACTTC. Filled out from reference TRBV18 and TRBJ2-7, the complete variable domain reads NAGVMQNPRHLVRRRGQEARLRCSPMKGHSHVYWYRQLPEEGLKFMVYLQKENIIDESGMPKERFSAEFPKEGPSILRIQQVVRGDSAAYFCASSPHSLGDEQYFGPGTRLTVT.

The rearrangement links TRBV7-2 to TRBJ1-2; D gene uncertain. Looked up from germline, CDR1 is SGHTA and CDR2 is FQGNSA. CDR3 size: 15 residues. V dropped 5 bases and J dropped 3 bases, with 16 bases sitting between them. For the CDR3, the DNA is TGTGCCAGCAGCGAGAGGTTGGTCCCTGACTATGGCTACACCTTC. Translating it yields CASSERLVPDYGYTF.

This sequence joins TRBV28 and TRBJ1-5, with D uncertain. Looked up from germline, CDR1 is MDHEN and CDR2 is SYDVKM. This CDR3 region has 13 residues. Trimming took off 3 bases at V and 5 bases at J, with 8 bases between the two ends. The CDR3, as DNA: TGTGCCAGCAGTTTGACTGCCCATCAGCCCCAGCATTTT. Its protein is CASSLTAHQPQHF.

The rearrangement joins TRBV24-1 to TRBJ1-5; 7 bases line up with TRBD1. The CDR3 covers 17 residues. Germline CDR1 KGHDR, CDR2 SFDVKD. Losses at the gene ends were 3 bases for V and 4 bases for J; bases not matched to a gene: 11. CDR3 loop: CATSDGAGTEPNQPQHF. As DNA, the CDR3 is TGTGCCACCAGTGATGGTGCCGGGACAGAACCGAATCAGCCCCAGCATTTT.

The rearrangement uses TRBV7-6 and TRBJ2-1, with 14 bases matching TRBD2. Germline V gene lookup returns CDR1 SGHVS and CDR2 FNYEAQ. V lost 4 bases and J lost 10; bases outside the gene matches: 9. The CDR3 totals 16 residues. In DNA form, the CDR3 reads TGTGCCAGCAGCTCCTGGACTAGCGGGGGGTTGGGGGAGCAGTTCTTC. The encoded protein is CASSSWTSGGLGEQFF. The full variable domain, with the rest looked up from reference TRBV7-6 and TRBJ2-1, is GAGVSQSPRYKVTKRGQDVALRCDPISGHVSLYWYRQALGQGPEFLTYFNYEAQQDKSGLPNDRFSAERPEGSISTLTIQRTEQRDSAMYRCASSSWTSGGLGEQFFGPGTRLTVL.

The chain has TRBV6-5 and TRBJ1-5, with 7 bases that match TRBD1. J lost 2 bases, V lost 5 bases, and 6 bases had no gene match. Germline-derived CDR1 and CDR2 are MNHEY and SVGAGI. This CDR3 has 15 amino acids. The CDR3 loop reads CASSQEGAGNQPQHF. Here the CDR3 DNA reads TGTGCCAGCAGTCAGGAGGGGGCGGGCAATCAGCCCCAGCATTTT.

This clone was seen just once. The chain uses TRBV5-1 and TRBJ1-1; maybe TRBD1 (6 bases). V was pared by 3 bases and J by 4 bases, with 10 bases between. Germline values: CDR1 SGHRS, CDR2 YFSETQ. The CDR3 consists of 13 residues. The CDR3 DNA reads as TGCGCCAGCAGCTGGGGGCAGCCCACTGAAGCTTTCTTT. It specifies CASSWGQPTEAFF.

This chain's CDR3 is CASSLGGGSTDTQYF. The CDR3 DNA reads as TGTGCCAGCAGCTTGGGAGGCGGTAGCACAGATACGCAGTATTTT. The V and J genes are TRBV5-6 and TRBJ2-3; D uncertain. The germline V and J ends were trimmed by 0 bases and 0 bases, with 8 bases remaining between them. The CDR3 extends over 15 amino acids. Per germline, CDR1 SGHDT and CDR2 YYEEEE.

The chain uses TRBV28 and TRBJ1-4; TRBD1 aligns across 7 bases. V was clipped by 5 bases and J by 1 base; unmatched bases: 10. From germline, CDR1 is MDHEN and CDR2 SYDVKM. CDR3 length: 17 amino acids. CDR3 protein: CASSGVTGRVTNEKLFF. CDR3 in DNA: TGTGCCAGCAGTGGGGTGACAGGGCGGGTAACTAATGAAAAACTGTTTTTT.

The chain couples TRBV7-9 to TRBJ1-5; D call uncertain. The CDR3 has 12 amino acids. Looked up from germline, CDR1 is SEHNR and CDR2 is FQNEAQ (reference sequence). V lost 2 bases, J lost 5 bases, and 4 bases lay in between. Here the CDR3 DNA reads TGTGCCAGCAGCTTACAGGATCAGCCCCAGCATTTT. Protein product: CASSLQDQPQHF.

The genes are TRBV5-4 and TRBJ2-3, with TRBD2 matching 10 bases. Germline CDR1 reads SGHNT; CDR2 reads YYREEE (reference sequence). Losses at the gene ends were 1 base for V and 2 bases for J; bases not matched to a gene: 1. This CDR3 spans 15 amino acids. CDR3 region: CASSLTSGATDTQYF. The CDR3 DNA is TGTGCCAGCAGCTTGACTAGCGGGGCCACAGATACGCAGTATTTT.

The chain links TRBV7-8 to TRBJ2-5; TRBD1 aligns across 10 bases. The CDR3 consists of 14 residues. The germline V gene has CDR1 SGHVS and CDR2 FQNEAQ. V lost 8 bases to trimming and J lost 4 bases; unmatched junction nucleotides: 7. The CDR3 loop reads CASGGQGTTETQYF. The DNA of the CDR3 is TGTGCCAGCGGGGGACAGGGGACAACAGAGACCCAGTACTTC.

This clone was recorded once. The chain carries TRBV11-2 and TRBJ1-2, with TRBD1 identical over 8 bases. The CDR3 totals 15 residues. V was clipped by 7 bases and J by 0 bases; unmatched bases: 7. Germline V gene data show CDR1 as SGHAT and CDR2 as FQNNGV. Here the CDR3 reads CASTVMTGANYGYTF. CDR3 DNA sequence: TGTGCCAGCACCGTCATGACAGGGGCTAACTATGGCTACACCTTC.

The genes are TRBV5-1 and TRBJ2-1; TRBD2 aligns across 8 bases. Trimming cost V 7 bases and J 4 bases; bases outside gene matches: 7. The CDR3 has 14 residues. Germline assignment: CDR1 SGHRS and CDR2 YFSETQ. CDR3: CASGQRETYNEQFF. The CDR3 nucleotides are TGCGCCAGCGGGCAGCGGGAGACTTACAATGAGCAGTTCTTC.

This chain uses TRBV5-1 with TRBJ1-1; D is unclear. Looked up from germline, CDR1 is SGHRS and CDR2 is YFSETQ. Trimming pared 4 bases from V and 6 bases from J, leaving 16 bases between. This CDR3 spans 14 amino acids. The CDR3 spells CASSLTQVMAEAFF. CDR3 in DNA: TGCGCCAGCAGCCTGACCCAGGTTATGGCTGAAGCTTTCTTT.

The chain uses TRBV27 and TRBJ2-7; 8 bases match TRBD2. The CDR3 is 14 amino acids. Unmatched junction bases numbered 6, after V lost 2 bases and J lost 6 bases. Germline V CDR1 and CDR2: MNHEY, SMNVEV (reference sequence). The CDR3 coding sequence is TGTGCCAGCAGTTTAGACGGGAGGGCCGTCGAGCAGTACTTC. Translation gives CASSLDGRAVEQYF.

This rearrangement joins TRBV2 to TRBJ2-7, with TRBD2 identical over 8 bases. Per germline, CDR1 SNHLY and CDR2 FYNNEI. The CDR3 runs to 16 residues. The ends lost 4 bases at V and 0 bases at J; junction bases unmatched: 8. CDR3 DNA sequence: TGTGCCAGCAGTGCCCCCCGGCTAGCGGGCTCCTACGAGCAGTACTTC. Translation gives CASSAPRLAGSYEQYF.

This chain links TRBV4-3 with TRBJ2-7, with 12 bases identical to TRBD2. The germline V gene encodes CDR1 LGHNA and CDR2 YSLEER. The CDR3 runs to 16 residues. The ends lost 4 bases at V and 6 bases at J; junction bases unmatched: 10. The CDR3 region is CASSPDPTSGGSEQYF. CDR3 sequence (DNA): TGCGCCAGCAGCCCGGACCCGACTAGCGGGGGCAGCGAGCAGTACTTC.

This CDR3 reads CASSSQGALTGELFF. The CDR3 nucleotides are TGTGCCAGCAGTTCACAGGGGGCGTTGACCGGGGAGCTGTTTTTT. The chain recombines TRBV6-2 or TRBV6-3 with TRBJ2-2, with TRBD1 matching 9 bases. From germline, CDR1 is MNHEY and CDR2 SVGEGT. With 4 bases clipped from V and 5 bases from J, the junction kept 5 bases outside the gene matches. The CDR3 loop spans 15 amino acids.

The chain employs TRBV10-3 and TRBJ2-5; a possible D gene is TRBD2 (7 bases). The CDR3 is 13 amino acids. CDR1 is ENHRY and CDR2 is SYGVKD in the germline V gene. V lost 6 bases and J lost 5, with 13 bases in between. The CDR3 spells CAISRGAGETQYF. The CDR3 bases are TGTGCCATCAGCCGGGGGGCCGGGGAGACCCAGTACTTC.

The chain carries TRBV29-1 and TRBJ2-5; the match to TRBD1 covers 9 bases. Germline CDR1 is SQVTM and CDR2 is ANQGSEA. After removal of 6 bases from V and 2 bases from J, the junction contained 4 bases not matched to a gene. The CDR3 is 13 amino acids. CDR3 loop: CSVLGTGQETQYF. The CDR3 coding sequence is TGCAGCGTGCTCGGGACAGGGCAAGAGACCCAGTACTTC.

This CDR3 reads CASSQVQGKGGYTF. As DNA, the CDR3 is TGCGCCAGCAGCCAAGTGCAGGGAAAGGGTGGCTACACCTTC. The chain joins TRBV4-3 to TRBJ1-2, with D tentatively TRBD1 (5 bases). Deletions cut 1 base from V and 7 bases from J, with 13 bases between. Germline V gives CDR1 LGHNA, CDR2 YSLEER. The CDR3 covers 14 residues.

The V gene is TRBV6-2 or TRBV6-3, the J gene TRBJ2-6; D ambiguous. The CDR3 has 15 residues. V was pared by 5 bases and J by 1 base, with 9 bases between. The germline V gene encodes CDR1 MNHEY and CDR2 SVGEGT. The CDR3 nucleotides are TGTGCCAGCAGTGATGGCGGTTCTGGGGCCAACGTCCTGACTTTC. Protein product: CASSDGGSGANVLTF.

The rearrangement joins TRBV6-5 to TRBJ2-7; 7 bases line up with TRBD1. V lost 2 bases to trimming and J lost 3 bases; unmatched junction nucleotides: 10. Germline V gives CDR1 MNHEY, CDR2 SVGAGI. CDR3 length equals 16 residues. The CDR3 DNA is TGTGCCAGCAGTTACACCCTGGACAGGAGCTACTACGAGCAGTACTTC. Translation gives CASSYTLDRSYYEQYF.

This chain joins TRBV3-1 (or the pseudogene TRBV3-2) and TRBJ2-7, with D tentatively TRBD2 (5 bases). Trimming cost V 3 bases and J 5 bases, with 5 bases left between them. This CDR3 comprises 11 residues. Germline CDR1 reads LGHDT; CDR2 reads YNNKEL (reference sequence). The CDR3 region is CASSHSDEQYF. CDR3 in DNA: TGTGCCAGCAGCCATAGCGACGAGCAGTACTTC.

The J gene is TRBJ1-2, the V gene TRBV7-2, with 8 bases matching TRBD1. The CDR3 extends over 16 amino acids. Germline V gene data show CDR1 as SGHTA and CDR2 as FQGNSA. Trimming took 1 base from V and 6 from J; bases not matched to a gene: 10. The DNA of the CDR3 is TGTGCCAGCAGCTTAGTTCCTTCGGACAGGGCGGATGGCTACACCTTC. Amino acids: CASSLVPSDRADGYTF.

V and J are TRBV28 and TRBJ1-1; TRBD1 might be the D (6 bases). V was trimmed by 3 bases and J by 0 bases, leaving 23 bases between them. This CDR3 comprises 19 residues. The germline CDR1 and CDR2 sequences are MDHEN and SYDVKM. CDR3 loop: CASSLRTFRDTFMNTEAFF. The CDR3 DNA reads TGTGCCAGCAGTTTGAGGACGTTTAGGGACACATTTATGAACACTGAAGCTTTCTTT.

V usage is TRBV28 and J usage is TRBJ2-2; the D gene is possibly TRBD2 (7 bases). This CDR3 has 15 residues. Germline loops: CDR1 MDHEN, CDR2 SYDVKM. Trimming shortened V by 3 bases and J by 6 bases, and 14 bases separated the two germline ends. The CDR3 protein is CASSLGGALAGELFF. CDR3 in DNA: TGTGCCAGCAGTTTGGGGGGGGCTTTGGCCGGGGAGCTGTTTTTT.

The J gene is TRBJ2-5, the V gene TRBV7-3; 11 positions match TRBD2. Germline V gene sequence: CDR1 SGHTA, CDR2 FQGTGA. Trimming at V came to 2 bases and at J to 4 bases, leaving 3 bases not matched to a gene. The CDR3 totals 15 residues. In nucleotides, the CDR3 is TGTGCCAGCAGCTTACTAGCGGGGGGATCAGAGACCCAGTACTTC. Translating gives CASSLLAGGSETQYF. Full variable domain (rest looked up from reference TRBV7-3 and TRBJ2-5): GAGVSQTPSNKVTEKGKYVELRCDPISGHTALYWYRQSLGQGPEFLIYFQGTGAADDSGLPNDRFFAVRPEGSVSTLKIQRTERGDSAVYLCASSLLAGGSETQYFGPGTRLLVL.

The V gene is TRBV25-1, the J gene TRBJ1-4, with D perhaps TRBD1 (5 bases). V shed 4 bases and J shed 4 bases, with 13 bases lying between them. CDR1 is MGHDK and CDR2 is SYGVNS in the germline V gene. This CDR3 is built from 15 residues. CDR3 nucleotides: TGTGCCAGCAGTGGTCTTAAGGGGAATAATGAAAAACTGTTTTTT. Protein: CASSGLKGNNEKLFF. Together with reference TRBV25-1 and TRBJ1-4, the CDR3 gives the full variable domain: EADIYQTPRYLVIGTGKKITLECSQTMGHDKMYWYQQDPGMELHLIHYSYGVNSTEKGDLSSESTVSRIRTEHFPLTLESARPSHTSQYLCASSGLKGNNEKLFFGSGTQLSVL.